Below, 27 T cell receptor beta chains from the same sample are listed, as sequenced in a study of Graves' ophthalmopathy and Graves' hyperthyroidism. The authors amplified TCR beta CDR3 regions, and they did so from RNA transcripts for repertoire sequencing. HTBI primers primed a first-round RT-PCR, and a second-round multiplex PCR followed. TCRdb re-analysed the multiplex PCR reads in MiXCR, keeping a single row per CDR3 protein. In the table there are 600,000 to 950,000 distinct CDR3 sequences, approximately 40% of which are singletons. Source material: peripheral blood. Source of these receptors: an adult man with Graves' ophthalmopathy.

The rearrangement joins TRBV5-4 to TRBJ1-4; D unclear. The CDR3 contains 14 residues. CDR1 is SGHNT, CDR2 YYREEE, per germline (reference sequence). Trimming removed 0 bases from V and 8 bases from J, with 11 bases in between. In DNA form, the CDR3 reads TGTGCCAGCAGCTTGGACCGATCTGGAGAAAAACTGTTTTTT. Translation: CASSLDRSGEKLFF.

The CDR3 spells CSVERISPGTEASRETQYF. In DNA form, the CDR3 reads TGCAGCGTTGAACGAATCAGTCCGGGCACTGAAGCTTCCCGGGAGACCCAGTACTTC. The chain couples TRBV29-1 to TRBJ2-5; no definite D call. There are 19 residues in the CDR3. V was clipped by 2 bases and J by 5 bases, with 30 bases between them. Germline assignment: CDR1 SQVTM and CDR2 ANQGSEA.

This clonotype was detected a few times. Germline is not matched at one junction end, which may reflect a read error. CDR3 sequence reads: CASGFVAGVVFAGELFF. CDR3 DNA sequence: TGTGCCAGCGGCTTTGTAGCGGGAGTAGTCTTCGCCGGGGAGCTGTTTTTT. V is TRBV5-4 and J is TRBJ2-2; 9 bases are shared with TRBD2. CDR1 is SGHNT, CDR2 YYREEE, per germline (reference sequence). This CDR3 is built from 17 residues.

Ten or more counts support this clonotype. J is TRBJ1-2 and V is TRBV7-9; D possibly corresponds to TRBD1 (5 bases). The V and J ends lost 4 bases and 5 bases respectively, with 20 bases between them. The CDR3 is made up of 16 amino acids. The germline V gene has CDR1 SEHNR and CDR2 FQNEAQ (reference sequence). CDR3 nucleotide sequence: TGTGCCAGCAGCTGGGGCGCAACTTCTGCGCAGTATGGCTACACCTTC. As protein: CASSWGATSAQYGYTF.

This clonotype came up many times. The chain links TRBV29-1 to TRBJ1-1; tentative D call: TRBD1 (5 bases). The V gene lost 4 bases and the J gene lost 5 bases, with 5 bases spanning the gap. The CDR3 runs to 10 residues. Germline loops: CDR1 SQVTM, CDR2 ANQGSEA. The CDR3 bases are TGCAGCGTTGCAGGGACTGAAGCTTTCTTT. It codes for CSVAGTEAFF. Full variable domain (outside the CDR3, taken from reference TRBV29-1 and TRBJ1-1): SAVISQKPSRDICQRGTSLTIQCQVDSQVTMMFWYRQQPGQSLTLIATANQGSEATYESGFVIDKFPISRPNLTFSTLTVSNMSPEDSSIYLCSVAGTEAFFGQGTRLTVV.

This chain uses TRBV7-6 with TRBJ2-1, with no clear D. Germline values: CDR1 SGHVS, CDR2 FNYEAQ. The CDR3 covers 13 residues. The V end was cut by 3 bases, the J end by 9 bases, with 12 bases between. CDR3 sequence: CASSFAGSGEQFF. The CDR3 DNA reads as TGTGCCAGCAGCTTTGCCGGGTCTGGTGAGCAGTTCTTC. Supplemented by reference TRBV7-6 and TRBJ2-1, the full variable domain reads GAGVSQSPRYKVTKRGQDVALRCDPISGHVSLYWYRQALGQGPEFLTYFNYEAQQDKSGLPNDRFSAERPEGSISTLTIQRTEQRDSAMYRCASSFAGSGEQFFGPGTRLTVL.

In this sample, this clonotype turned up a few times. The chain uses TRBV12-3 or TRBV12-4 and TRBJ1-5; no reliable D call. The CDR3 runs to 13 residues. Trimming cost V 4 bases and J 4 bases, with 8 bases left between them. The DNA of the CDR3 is TGTGCCAGCAGTTCCGGGAAAAATCAGCCCCAGCATTTT. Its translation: CASSSGKNQPQHF.

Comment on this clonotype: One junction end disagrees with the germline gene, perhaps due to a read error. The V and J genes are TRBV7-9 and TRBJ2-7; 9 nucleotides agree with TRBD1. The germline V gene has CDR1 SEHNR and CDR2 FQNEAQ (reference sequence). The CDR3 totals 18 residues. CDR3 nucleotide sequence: TGCGCCAGCAGCCTCCGCCTCCTCCTTGGGACAGGGTCTTCCGAGCAGTACTTC. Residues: CASSLRLLLGTGSSEQYF.

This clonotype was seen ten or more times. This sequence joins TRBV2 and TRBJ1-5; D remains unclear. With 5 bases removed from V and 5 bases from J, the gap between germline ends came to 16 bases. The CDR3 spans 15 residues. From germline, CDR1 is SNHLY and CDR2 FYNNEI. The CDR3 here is CASSRTDPSYQPQHF. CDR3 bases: TGTGCCAGCAGTAGGACGGATCCCAGTTATCAGCCCCAGCATTTT.

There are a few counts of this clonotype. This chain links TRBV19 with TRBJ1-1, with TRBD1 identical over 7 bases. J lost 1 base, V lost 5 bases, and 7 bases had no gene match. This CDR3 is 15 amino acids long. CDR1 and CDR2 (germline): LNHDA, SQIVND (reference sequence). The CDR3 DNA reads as TGTGCCAGTAGTCACCCGGGACAGCCGAACACTGAAGCTTTCTTT. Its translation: CASSHPGQPNTEAFF.

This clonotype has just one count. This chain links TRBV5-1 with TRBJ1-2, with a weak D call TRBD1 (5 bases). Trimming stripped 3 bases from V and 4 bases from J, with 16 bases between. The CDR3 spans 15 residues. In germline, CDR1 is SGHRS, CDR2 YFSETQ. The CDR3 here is CASSSKGLPFYGYTF. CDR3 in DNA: TGCGCCAGCAGCTCAAAGGGACTCCCCTTCTATGGCTACACCTTC. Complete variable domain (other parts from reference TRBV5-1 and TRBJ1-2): KAGVTQTPRYLIKTRGQQVTLSCSPISGHRSVSWYQQTPGQGLQFLFEYFSETQRNKGNFPGRFSGRQFSNSRSEMNVSTLELGDSALYLCASSSKGLPFYGYTFGSGTRLTVV.

The CDR3 spells CASSAWAAGELFF. The CDR3 coding sequence is TGTGCCAGCAGCGCCTGGGCCGCCGGGGAGCTGTTTTTT. The rearrangement links TRBV9 to TRBJ2-2; no clear D. This CDR3 contains 13 residues. Trimming removed 3 bases from V and 6 bases from J, with 9 bases in between. In germline, CDR1 is SGDLS, CDR2 YYNGEE.

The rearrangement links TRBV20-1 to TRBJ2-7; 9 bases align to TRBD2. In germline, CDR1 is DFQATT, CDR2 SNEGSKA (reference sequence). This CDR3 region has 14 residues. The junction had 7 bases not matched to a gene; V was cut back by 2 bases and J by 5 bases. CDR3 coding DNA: TGCAGTGCTAGATCCAGCGGGAGGATCGACGAGCAGTACTTC. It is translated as CSARSSGRIDEQYF.

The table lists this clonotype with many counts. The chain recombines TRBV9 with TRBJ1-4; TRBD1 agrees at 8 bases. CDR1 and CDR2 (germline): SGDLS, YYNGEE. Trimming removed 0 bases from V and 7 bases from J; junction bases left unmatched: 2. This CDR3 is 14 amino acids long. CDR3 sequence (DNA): TGTGCCAGCAGCGTAGGGACAGGGTTTGAAAAACTGTTTTTT. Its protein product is CASSVGTGFEKLFF.

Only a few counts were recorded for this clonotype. CDR3 protein: CSARDPRGNTEAFF. The CDR3 bases are TGCAGTGCTAGAGATCCGAGGGGAAACACTGAAGCTTTCTTT. The chain joins TRBV20-1 to TRBJ1-1, with a weak D call TRBD1 (5 bases). With 0 bases removed from V and 2 bases from J, the gap between germline ends came to 10 bases. The CDR3 runs 14 residues. The germline V gene has CDR1 DFQATT and CDR2 SNEGSKA (reference sequence).

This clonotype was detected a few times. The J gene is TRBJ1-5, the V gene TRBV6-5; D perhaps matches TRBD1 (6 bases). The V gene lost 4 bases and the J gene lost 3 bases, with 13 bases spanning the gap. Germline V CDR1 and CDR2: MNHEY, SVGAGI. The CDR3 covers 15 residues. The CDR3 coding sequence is TGTGCCAGCAGTTTGAGCAGGGGTATCAATCAGCCCCAGCATTTT. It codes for CASSLSRGINQPQHF.

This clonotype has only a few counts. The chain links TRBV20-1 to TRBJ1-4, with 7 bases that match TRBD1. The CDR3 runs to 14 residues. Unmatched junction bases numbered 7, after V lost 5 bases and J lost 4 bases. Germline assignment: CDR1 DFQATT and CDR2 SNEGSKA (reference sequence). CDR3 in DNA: TGCAGTGCTTTGCCGGGACAGCTTAATGAAAAACTGTTTTTT. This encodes CSALPGQLNEKLFF.

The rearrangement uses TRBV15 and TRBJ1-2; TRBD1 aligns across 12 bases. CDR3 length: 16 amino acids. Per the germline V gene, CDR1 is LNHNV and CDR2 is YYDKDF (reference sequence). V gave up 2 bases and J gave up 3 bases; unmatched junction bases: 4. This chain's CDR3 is CATSRSGQGADYGYTF. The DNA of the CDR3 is TGTGCCACCAGCAGATCGGGACAGGGGGCAGACTATGGCTACACCTTC. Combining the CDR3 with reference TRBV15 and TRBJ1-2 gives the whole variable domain DAMVIQNPRYQVTQFGKPVTLSCSQTLNHNVMYWYQQKSSQAPKLLFHYYDKDFNNEADTPDNFQSRRPNTSFCFLDIRSPGLGDTAMYLCATSRSGQGADYGYTFGSGTRLTVV.

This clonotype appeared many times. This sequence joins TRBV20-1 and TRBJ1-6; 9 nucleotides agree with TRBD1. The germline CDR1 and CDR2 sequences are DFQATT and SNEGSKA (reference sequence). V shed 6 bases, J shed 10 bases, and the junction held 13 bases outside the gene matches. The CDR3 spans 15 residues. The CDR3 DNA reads TGCAGTGCCGAATCGCGGGACAGGGTTGGGTCACCCCTCCACTTT. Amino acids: CSAESRDRVGSPLHF.

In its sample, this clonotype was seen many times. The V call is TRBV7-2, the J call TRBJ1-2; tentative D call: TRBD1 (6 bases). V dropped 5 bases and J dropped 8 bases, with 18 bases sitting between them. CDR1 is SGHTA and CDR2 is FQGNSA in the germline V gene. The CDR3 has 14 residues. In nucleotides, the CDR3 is TGTGCCAGCAGCCCCCTAACAGGGTCGGAAGGCTACACCTTC. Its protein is CASSPLTGSEGYTF.

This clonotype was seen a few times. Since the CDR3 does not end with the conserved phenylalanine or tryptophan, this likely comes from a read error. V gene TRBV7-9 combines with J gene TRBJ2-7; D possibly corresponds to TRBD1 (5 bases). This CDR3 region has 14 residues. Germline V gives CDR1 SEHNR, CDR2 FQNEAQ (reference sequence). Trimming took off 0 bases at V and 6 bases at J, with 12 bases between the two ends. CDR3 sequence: CASSLAAGLLEQYL. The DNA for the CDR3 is TGTGCCAGCAGCTTAGCGGCAGGGCTTCTCGAGCAGTACCTC.

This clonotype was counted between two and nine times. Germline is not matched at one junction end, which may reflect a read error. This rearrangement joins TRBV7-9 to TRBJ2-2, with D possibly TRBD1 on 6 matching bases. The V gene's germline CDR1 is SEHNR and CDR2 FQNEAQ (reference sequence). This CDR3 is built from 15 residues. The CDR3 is CASSLSTGHSAELFF. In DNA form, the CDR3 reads TGCGCCAGCAGCCTTTCGACGGGACACAGTGCGGAGCTGTTTTTT. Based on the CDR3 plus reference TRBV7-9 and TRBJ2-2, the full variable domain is DTGVSQNPRHKITKRGQNVTFRCDPISEHNRLYWYRQTLGQGPEFLTYFQNEAQLEKSRLLSDRFSAERPKGSFSTLEIQRTEQGDSAMYLCASSLSTGHSAELFFGEGSRLTVL.

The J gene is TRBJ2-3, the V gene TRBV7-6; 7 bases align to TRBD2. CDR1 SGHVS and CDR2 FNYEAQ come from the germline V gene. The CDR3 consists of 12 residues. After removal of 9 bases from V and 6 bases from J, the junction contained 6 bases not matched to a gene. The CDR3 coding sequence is TGTGCCAGGGAGCGGGGCGGGGATACGCAGTATTTT. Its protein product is CARERGGDTQYF.

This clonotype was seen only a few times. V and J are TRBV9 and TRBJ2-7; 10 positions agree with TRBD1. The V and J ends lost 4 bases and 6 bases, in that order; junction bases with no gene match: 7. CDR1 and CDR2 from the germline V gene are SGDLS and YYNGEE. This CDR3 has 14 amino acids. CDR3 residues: CASSTQDRGGEQYF. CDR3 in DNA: TGTGCCAGCAGCACCCAGGACAGGGGGGGCGAGCAGTACTTC.

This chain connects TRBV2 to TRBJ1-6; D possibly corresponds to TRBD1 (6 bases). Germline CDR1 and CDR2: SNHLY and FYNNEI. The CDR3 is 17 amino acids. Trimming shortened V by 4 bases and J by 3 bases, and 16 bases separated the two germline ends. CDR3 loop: CASSARGGGGYNSPLHF. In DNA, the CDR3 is TGTGCCAGCAGTGCTAGGGGCGGGGGCGGCTATAATTCACCCCTCCACTTT.

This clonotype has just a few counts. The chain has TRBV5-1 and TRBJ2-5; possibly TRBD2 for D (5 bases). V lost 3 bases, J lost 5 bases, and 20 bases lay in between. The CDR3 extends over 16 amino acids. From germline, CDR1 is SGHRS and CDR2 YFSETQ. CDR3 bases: TGCGCCAGCAGCTCTGCATTTAGGCGGGCGGTGGAGACCCAGTACTTC. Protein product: CASSSAFRRAVETQYF.

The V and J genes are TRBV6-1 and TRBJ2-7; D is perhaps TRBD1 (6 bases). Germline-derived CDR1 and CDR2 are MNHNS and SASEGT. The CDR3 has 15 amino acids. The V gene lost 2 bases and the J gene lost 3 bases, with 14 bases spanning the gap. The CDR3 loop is CASSEWQGKFYEQYF. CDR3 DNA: TGTGCCAGCAGTGAATGGCAGGGGAAATTCTACGAGCAGTACTTC.